This T cell receptor beta chain was captured in a study of OX40 agonist ivuxolimab in advanced cancers. Background on the study: Patients with hepatocellular carcinoma, melanoma, renal cell or head and neck cancer made up the dose-escalation patients.

Assay: immunoSEQ multiplex PCR; the TCRdb copy retains only in-frame clones and omits some. This table has approximately 70,000 clones, roughly 89% appearing once. As regards this clone: What it recognizes is unknown.

The study, taken as a whole, reports: Researchers report that CD8+ T cells had, on average, more expanded clones than CD4+.

This CDR3 is built from 14 residues. Between the trimmed V and J ends, which lost 11 bases and 0 bases, there was a span of 14 bases. Germline V gene data show CDR1 as SGHVS and CDR2 as FQNEAQ. The sample here was CD4+ or CD8+ T cells sorted from blood, taken in a trial of the OX40 agonist ivuxolimab. This chain joins TRBV7-8 and TRBJ1-3; D unclear. This receptor was obtained from an adult with an advanced solid tumor such as melanoma, head and neck, liver or kidney cancer. CDR3 amino acids: CASTPADSGNTIYF. CDR3 nucleotide sequence: TGTGCCTCAACTCCAGCGGACTCTGGAAACACCATATATTTT. Full variable domain (missing parts from reference TRBV7-8 and TRBJ1-3): GAGVSQSPRYKVAKRGQDVALRCDPISGHVSLFWYQQALGQGPEFLTYFQNEAQLDKSGLPSDRFFAERPEGSVSTLKIQRTQQEDSAVYLCASTPADSGNTIYFGEGSWLTVV.